This T cell receptor (beta chain) was identified during a study of T-cell memory formation after mild COVID-19. TCRdb reprocessed the 5' RACE reads with MiXCR, giving one entry per CDR3 protein. Of fewer than 350,000 distinct CDR3 sequences listed, 8% to 9% are singletons. The sequencing input was PBMCs or a T cell subset sorted from them (not recorded which). The receptor's source is a man aged 18-30 years who had mild COVID-19 (a few samples of this study predate the infection). Cell type and time point are not known.

The CDR3 coding sequence is TGTGCCACCAGTGATAGACAGGGTTTTCTCAATGAGCAGTTCTTC. As protein: CATSDRQGFLNEQFF. The chain employs TRBV24-1 and TRBJ2-1; TRBD1 aligns across 7 bases. CDR3 length: 15 residues. Germline CDR1 is KGHDR and CDR2 is SFDVKD. The V segment lost 3 bases and the J segment 6 bases; nucleotides outside the gene matches: 7.